This entry lists 17 T cell receptor beta chains sequenced from one sample in a study of blood T cell repertoires in COVID-19. The method was immunoSEQ multiplex PCR; TCRdb's version includes in-frame clones alone and lacks a portion of them. Of approximately 280,000 clones listed, roughly nine tenths are singletons. Sequenced input: PBMCs or T cells enriched from blood (not recorded which). The source of these receptors is a woman aged 35 to 49 who had recovered from COVID-19.

In regard to this clone: One end of the junction varies from germline; a read error may be responsible. V is TRBV30 and J is TRBJ1-2, with D possibly TRBD1 on 5 matching bases. This CDR3 spans 11 amino acids. Looked up from germline, CDR1 is GTSNPN and CDR2 is SVGIG (reference sequence). The CDR3 here is CAWSESGRDLF. The DNA of the CDR3 is TGTGCCTGGAGTGAGTCCGGGAGGGACTTATTC. Drawing the rest from reference TRBV30 and TRBJ1-2, the complete variable domain is SQTIHQWPATLVQPVGSPLSLECTVEGTSNPNLYWYRQAAGRGLQLLFYSVGIGQISSEVPQNLSASRPQDRQFILSSKKLLLSDSGFYLCAWSESGRDLFGSGTRLTVV.

The chain recombines TRBV7-2 with TRBJ1-2, with 9 bases that match TRBD1. Germline CDR1 SGHTA, CDR2 FQGNSA. This CDR3 contains 15 residues. J lost 8 bases, V lost 5 bases, and 12 bases had no gene match. CDR3: CASSPPGTGRGGYTF. CDR3 nucleotides: TGTGCCAGCAGCCCACCCGGGACAGGGCGGGGAGGCTACACCTTC.

The J gene is TRBJ1-1, the V gene TRBV12-3 or TRBV12-4; D unresolved. The CDR3 consists of 13 residues. Trimming removed 0 bases at V and 1 base at J, with 3 bases between. CDR3 protein: CASSLAQNTEAFF. In nucleotides, the CDR3 is TGTGCCAGCAGTTTAGCCCAGAACACTGAAGCTTTCTTT.

This clone was recorded once. V and J are TRBV19 and TRBJ2-7; perhaps TRBD1 as D (5 bases). V lost 3 bases and J 2 bases, leaving 14 bases between the germline ends. The CDR3 is 15 amino acids. CDR1 LNHDA and CDR2 SQIVND come from the germline V gene (reference sequence). The CDR3 loop reads CASSMARQPTYEQYF. DNA of the CDR3: TGTGCCAGTAGTATGGCCCGACAGCCTACCTACGAGCAGTACTTC.

This clone was counted a single time. The chain employs TRBV11-2 and TRBJ2-1, with D hard to call. V lost 0 bases, J lost 2 bases, and 8 bases lay in between. This CDR3 spans 15 amino acids. CDR1 and CDR2 (germline): SGHAT, FQNNGV. CDR3 amino acids: CASSLDNAAYNEQFF. CDR3 coding DNA: TGTGCCAGCAGCTTAGATAACGCAGCCTACAATGAGCAGTTCTTC.

This chain joins TRBV4-3 and TRBJ2-7; D may be TRBD1 (6 bases). The CDR3 totals 17 residues. CDR1 and CDR2 (germline): LGHNA, YSLEER. V was cut by 1 base and J by 2 bases, with 18 bases left in between. For the CDR3, the DNA is TGCGCCAGCAGCCAAGCCTATTACGAGGACAGCGCCTACGAGCAGTACTTC. It is translated as CASSQAYYEDSAYEQYF.

This chain uses TRBV7-9 with TRBJ2-3, with 7 bases lining up with TRBD1. CDR1 is SEHNR, CDR2 FQNEAQ, per germline (reference sequence). This CDR3 spans 15 amino acids. J lost 1 base, V lost 4 bases, and 5 bases had no gene match. DNA of the CDR3: TGTGCCAGCAGCTCGCCGGGACAGCGCACAGATACGCAGTATTTT. Translating gives CASSSPGQRTDTQYF.

The genes are TRBV23-1 and TRBJ2-6; D is perhaps TRBD1 (6 bases). TRBV23-1 is known as an ORF, though its function is uncertain. The CDR3 loop spans 17 amino acids. Trimming removed 8 bases at V and 0 bases at J, with 17 bases between. CDR3 sequence reads: CASGPGHPISGANVLTF. The CDR3, as DNA: TGCGCCAGCGGACCGGGACACCCAATCTCTGGGGCCAACGTCCTGACTTTC.

The chain joins TRBV7-9 to TRBJ1-1; D perhaps matches TRBD1 (5 bases). The germline CDR1 and CDR2 sequences are SEHNR and FQNEAQ (reference sequence). The V and J ends lost 6 bases and 7 bases respectively, with 15 bases between them. CDR3 length equals 13 residues. In nucleotides, the CDR3 is TGTGCCAGCAGGCCTTCGGGGGGGATTGAAGCTTTCTTT. Translating it yields CASRPSGGIEAFF.

In its sample, this clone was seen a few times. The rearrangement uses TRBV28 and TRBJ1-5; D may be TRBD1 (6 bases). Germline CDR1 reads MDHEN; CDR2 reads SYDVKM. This CDR3 region has 17 residues. Trimming cost V 4 bases and J 0 bases, with 16 bases left between them. The CDR3: CASSSHGQGISNQPQHF. The CDR3 DNA reads TGTGCCAGCAGTTCCCACGGCCAGGGGATTAGCAATCAGCCCCAGCATTTT.

The chain carries TRBV5-1 and TRBJ2-7, with D perhaps TRBD2 (6 bases). Germline values: CDR1 SGHRS, CDR2 YFSETQ. Trimming took 4 bases from V and 0 from J, leaving 11 bases between them. The CDR3 spans 14 residues. The CDR3 loop reads CASSGGEFSYEQYF. DNA of the CDR3: TGCGCCAGCAGCGGCGGGGAGTTCTCCTACGAGCAGTACTTC.

The gene calls are TRBV4-3 and TRBJ1-6; perhaps TRBD1 as D (6 bases). This CDR3 region has 15 residues. V was cut by 0 bases and J by 7 bases, with 10 bases left in between. Germline-derived CDR1 and CDR2 are LGHNA and YSLEER. Written as DNA, the CDR3 is TGCGCCAGCAGCCAAGATTGGCAGGGGAATTCACCCCTCCACTTT. It encodes CASSQDWQGNSPLHF.

V usage is TRBV7-2 and J usage is TRBJ2-5; D is possibly TRBD2 (7 bases). Trimming stripped 1 base from V and 7 bases from J, with 16 bases between. The CDR3 has 15 residues. Germline values: CDR1 SGHTA, CDR2 FQGNSA. This CDR3 is CASSLERRGGATQYF. The CDR3 DNA follows: TGTGCCAGCAGCTTAGAAAGGAGGGGGGGAGCGACCCAGTACTTC.

CDR3 sequence: CASSSLTSGSNIQYF. For the CDR3, the DNA is TGTGCCAGCAGCTCCCTCACTAGCGGGAGCAACATTCAGTACTTC. The chain links TRBV5-4 to TRBJ2-4; 11 nucleotides match TRBD2. This CDR3 spans 15 amino acids. With V trimmed by 3 bases and J by 7 bases, 6 bases remained unmatched. Looked up from germline, CDR1 is SGHNT and CDR2 is YYREEE (reference sequence). The full variable domain, its missing parts supplied by reference TRBV5-4 and TRBJ2-4, is ETGVTQSPTHLIKTRGQQVTLRCSSQSGHNTVSWYQQALGQGPQFIFQYYREEENGRGNFPPRFSGLQFPNYSSELNVNALELDDSALYLCASSSLTSGSNIQYFGAGTRLSVL.

The chain links TRBV10-3 to TRBJ2-7; 8 bases are a match to TRBD2. The CDR3 length is 15 residues. The J segment lost 2 bases and the V segment lost 0 bases, leaving 3 bases of the junction unmatched. Germline assignment: CDR1 ENHRY and CDR2 SYGVKD. In DNA, the CDR3 is TGTGCCATCAGTGAGTCTACTAGCGGACCCTACGAGCAGTACTTC. Residues: CAISESTSGPYEQYF.

This rearrangement joins TRBV10-3 to TRBJ1-6; a weak D match, TRBD1 (6 bases). This CDR3 comprises 14 residues. Trimming took off 5 bases at V and 7 bases at J, with 12 bases between the two ends. Germline V gene data show CDR1 as ENHRY and CDR2 as SYGVKD. As DNA, the CDR3 is TGTGCCATCAGTCCGGGACATTTGAATTCACCCCTCCACTTT. Its translation is CAISPGHLNSPLHF.

The chain uses TRBV6-5 and TRBJ1-6; TRBD1 is a possible D gene (6 bases). Trimming stripped 11 bases from V and 0 bases from J, with 11 bases between. The CDR3 is 14 residues long. Per germline, CDR1 MNHEY and CDR2 SVGAGI. CDR3 nucleotides: TGTGCCGGGGGACAAAGCTCCTATAATTCACCCCTCCACTTT. Translation gives CAGGQSSYNSPLHF.